Listed here are 10 T cell receptor beta chains from one sample, sequenced in a study of blood T cell repertoires in COVID-19. Profiling relied on immunoSEQ multiplex PCR, and the TCRdb table lists in-frame clones only, not all of them. In the table there are about 400,000 clones, approximately 87% of which are singletons. The sequenced sample was PBMCs or T cells enriched from blood (not recorded which). These receptors came from a woman between 45 and 60 years old who had recovered from COVID-19.

This chain uses TRBV13 with TRBJ1-2; TRBD1 matches at 11 bases. Germline values: CDR1 PRHDT, CDR2 FYEKMQ (reference sequence). The CDR3 covers 15 residues. V lost 4 bases and J lost 8; bases outside the gene matches: 9. CDR3 protein: CASSSTGTGGRGYTF. The CDR3 DNA is TGTGCCAGCAGCTCTACCGGGACAGGGGGTCGGGGCTACACCTTC.

CDR3 amino acids: CASRGNGVRGYNEQFF. The CDR3, as DNA: TGTGCCAGCAGAGGAAACGGGGTGCGGGGGTACAATGAGCAGTTCTTC. The chain employs TRBV28 and TRBJ2-1; 7 bases align to TRBD2. The CDR3 is 16 residues long. V lost 6 bases to trimming and J lost 4 bases; unmatched junction nucleotides: 12. Germline CDR1 is MDHEN and CDR2 is SYDVKM.

The rearrangement links TRBV6-5 to TRBJ1-1, with 9 bases that match TRBD1. The CDR3 loop spans 14 amino acids. V lost 7 bases, J lost 1 base, and 4 bases stayed unmatched. Germline V CDR1 and CDR2: MNHEY, SVGAGI. CDR3 nucleotide sequence: TGTGCCAGCACTAGGACAGGGGAGAACACTGAAGCTTTCTTT. Protein sequence: CASTRTGENTEAFF.

J is TRBJ2-7 and V is TRBV10-3, with 10 bases that match TRBD1. The CDR3 has 15 residues. The germline V gene has CDR1 ENHRY and CDR2 SYGVKD. V dropped 4 bases and J dropped 4; count of bases not matched to a gene: 7. The CDR3 loop is CAISGPGTGAYEQYF. CDR3 sequence (DNA): TGTGCCATCAGTGGTCCCGGGACAGGGGCATACGAGCAGTACTTC.

V gene TRBV10-3 combines with J gene TRBJ2-7; D is perhaps TRBD1 (7 bases). Germline CDR1 and CDR2: ENHRY and SYGVKD. The CDR3 totals 13 residues. V lost 4 bases and J 4 bases, leaving 11 bases between the germline ends. The CDR3 DNA follows: TGTGCCATCAGTGGCAGGGGGGAATACGAGCAGTACTTC. Translation: CAISGRGEYEQYF.

The rearrangement joins TRBV28 to TRBJ1-2, with 9 positions matching TRBD1. The germline V gene encodes CDR1 MDHEN and CDR2 SYDVKM. This CDR3 is built from 15 residues. V dropped 5 bases and J dropped 1; count of bases not matched to a gene: 5. In DNA form, the CDR3 reads TGTGCCAGCAGTCCCCGGACAGGGGTTAACTATGGCTACACCTTC. It codes for CASSPRTGVNYGYTF.

The chain joins TRBV28 to TRBJ1-3; D perhaps matches TRBD1 (5 bases). The germline CDR1 and CDR2 sequences are MDHEN and SYDVKM. This CDR3 has 15 residues. V was trimmed by 7 bases and J by 0 bases, leaving 13 bases between them. The DNA of the CDR3 is TGTGCCAGCACCGCAACCGGGGGCTCTGGAAACACCATATATTTT. Its translation is CASTATGGSGNTIYF.

This sequence joins TRBV7-2 and TRBJ1-2; D is possibly TRBD1 (6 bases). V gave up 7 bases and J gave up 2 bases, with 14 bases separating them. This CDR3 has 14 amino acids. Per the germline V gene, CDR1 is SGHTA and CDR2 is FQGNSA. CDR3 residues: CASTLTGNNYGYTF. The CDR3 DNA follows: TGTGCCAGCACCCTGACAGGAAACAACTATGGCTACACCTTC.

This sequence joins TRBV5-4 and TRBJ1-2, with TRBD1 matching over 7 bases. This CDR3 has 16 amino acids. Trimming cost V 1 base and J 4 bases; bases outside gene matches: 10. Germline lookup yields CDR1 SGHNT and CDR2 YYREEE (reference sequence). The CDR3 is CASSLRQGVDIYGYTF. In DNA form, the CDR3 reads TGTGCCAGCAGCTTGAGACAGGGTGTGGATATCTATGGCTACACCTTC. Together with reference TRBV5-4 and TRBJ1-2, the CDR3 gives the full variable domain: ETGVTQSPTHLIKTRGQQVTLRCSSQSGHNTVSWYQQALGQGPQFIFQYYREEENGRGNFPPRFSGLQFPNYSSELNVNALELDDSALYLCASSLRQGVDIYGYTFGSGTRLTVV.

The chain couples TRBV5-8 to TRBJ2-7; TRBD1 aligns across 7 bases. CDR3 length: 15 residues. Germline V CDR1 and CDR2: SGHTS, YDEGEE. Trimming at V came to 1 base and at J to 0 bases, leaving 4 bases not matched to a gene. The CDR3: CASSLWGTASYEQYF. CDR3 in DNA: TGTGCCAGCAGCTTGTGGGGGACAGCCTCCTACGAGCAGTACTTC.